A selection of T cell receptor beta chains follows, all from one sample in a study of CD8 T cells in ankylosing spondylitis. TCRdb re-called the 5' RACE reads with MiXCR, one entry per CDR3 protein. The data show around 340,000 distinct CDR3 sequences, with approximately 22% seen just once and roughly 14% held by the top ten. Material for sequencing was blood, either unsorted or a sorted T cell fraction (not recorded which). These TCRs come from a male donor with ankylosing spondylitis or in good health (not recorded which). The CDR3 runs from the conserved cysteine through the conserved F or W. A D gene is named only where the DNA matches it firmly. Size values are once, few and many counts, or a class for expanded clones, and some rows have none.

clone size	V gene	J gene	D gene	CDR3 protein	CDR3 DNA
few	TRBV12-3/TRBV12-4	TRBJ2-5	-	CASSLEEAQYF	TGTGCCAGCAGTTTGGAAGAGGCCCAGTACTTC
-	TRBV28	TRBJ2-5	-	CATADLYYQETQYF	TGTGCCACTGCGGACTTGTACTACCAAGAGACCCAGTACTTC
many	TRBV3-1	TRBJ2-7	-	CASSQGFEQYF	TGTGCCAGCAGCCAGGGTTTCGAGCAGTACTTC
-	TRBV7-2	TRBJ2-1	-	CASSYNSYLDNEQFF	TGTGCCAGCAGCTACAACTCCTATCTCGACAATGAGCAGTTCTTC
-	TRBV12-5	TRBJ2-7	TRBD1	CASGGPPGTDYEQYF	TGTGCTAGTGGTGGCCCCCCCGGGACAGACTACGAGCAGTACTTC
-	TRBV7-2	TRBJ2-5	-	CASSLAVGAETQYF	TGTGCCAGCAGCTTAGCAGTGGGAGCAGAGACCCAGTACTTC
-	TRBV28	TRBJ2-5	TRBD2	CPSMGTSSWETQYF	TGTCCCAGCATGGGGACTAGCTCATGGGAGACCCAGTACTTC
many	TRBV12-3/TRBV12-4	TRBJ2-7	-	CASSLAPGSYEQYF	TGTGCCAGCAGTTTAGCGCCGGGATCCTACGAGCAGTACTTC
-	TRBV15	TRBJ2-3	-	CATSRGDNGPTDTQYF	TGTGCCACCAGCAGAGGGGATAACGGGCCCACAGATACGCAGTATTTT
many	TRBV20-1	TRBJ2-7	-	CSARGRSSYEQYF	TGCAGTGCTAGGGGCCGTTCCTCCTACGAGCAGTACTTC
once	TRBV25-1	TRBJ2-7	-	CASSALGTDEQYF	TGTGCCAGCAGTGCTTTAGGGACGGACGAGCAGTACTTC
few	TRBV29-1	TRBJ2-5	TRBD2	CSVEIAGRQETQYF	TGCAGCGTTGAAATAGCGGGGAGACAAGAGACCCAGTACTTC
once	TRBV11-2	TRBJ1-2	TRBD1	CASSLIAGGVYTF	TGTGCCAGCAGCTTAATCGCAGGGGGCGTCTACACCTTC
-	TRBV5-1	TRBJ2-7	-	CASSLEFGYEQYF	TGCGCCAGCAGCTTGGAGTTCGGCTACGAGCAGTACTTC
few	TRBV7-9	TRBJ2-7	-	CASSPPRGDYEQYF	TGTGCCAGCAGCCCCCCGAGGGGAGACTACGAGCAGTACTTC
few	TRBV28	TRBJ1-1	-	CASSFDWDNGMNTEAFF	TGTGCCAGCAGTTTCGATTGGGACAATGGCATGAACACTGAAGCTTTCTTT
few	TRBV5-6	TRBJ2-7	-	CASSLGSGRRSEQYF	TGTGCCAGCAGCCTCGGGTCAGGGCGAAGGTCCGAGCAGTACTTC
many	TRBV5-1	TRBJ2-7	-	CASSLNRAYEQYF	TGTGCCAGCAGCTTAAACAGGGCCTACGAGCAGTACTTC
-	TRBV5-1	TRBJ2-3	-	CASSLDNRLTDTQYF	TGCGCCAGCAGCTTGGACAATAGGCTCACAGATACGCAGTATTTT
few	TRBV10-2	TRBJ2-5	-	CASSIGSEETQYF	TGCGCCAGCAGTATCGGGTCCGAAGAGACCCAGTACTTC
once	TRBV11-2	TRBJ2-1	-	CASSLWKGQEQFF	TGTGCCAGCAGCTTATGGAAGGGTCAGGAGCAGTTCTTC
-	TRBV4-1	TRBJ2-3	TRBD1	CASSQERTGQGNTDTQYF	TGCGCCAGCAGCCAAGAACGTACGGGACAGGGGAACACAGATACGCAGTATTTT
few	TRBV29-1	TRBJ1-5	-	CSVAWGNQPQHF	TGCAGCGTTGCTTGGGGCAATCAGCCCCAGCATTTT
-	TRBV25-1	TRBJ2-5	-	CASSEWVGGEIETQYF	TGTGCCAGCAGTGAATGGGTGGGTGGAGAGATCGAGACCCAGTACTTC
few	TRBV4-1	TRBJ2-7	-	CASSQDSRTAPYEQYF	TGCGCCAGCAGCCAAGATTCCCGGACAGCCCCCTACGAGCAGTACTTC
-	TRBV12-3/TRBV12-4	TRBJ2-1	-	CASSLRAVNEQFF	TGTGCCAGCAGCCTCCGGGCGGTCAATGAGCAGTTCTTC